What follows is one T cell receptor (beta chain) and its context. CDR1 and CDR2 from the germline V gene are MNHEY and SMNVEV (reference sequence). This CDR3 spans 16 amino acids. Unmatched junction bases numbered 13, after V lost 3 bases and J lost 5 bases. Sequencing was performed with immunoSEQ multiplex PCR; in TCRdb, only in-frame clones are kept and a portion is missing. The table lists about 410,000 clones, 89% of them singletons. This entry is derived from a study of blood T cell repertoires in COVID-19. The receptor was isolated from a middle-aged woman with COVID-19, enrolled during active disease. Sequencing was done on a sample of peripheral blood. The chain uses TRBV27 and TRBJ2-7; 7 bases fit TRBD1. CDR3 coding DNA: TGTGCCAGCAGTTTTTCGAACAGGGGAGCTTCTCACGAGCAGTACTTC. Translation gives CASSFSNRGASHEQYF.